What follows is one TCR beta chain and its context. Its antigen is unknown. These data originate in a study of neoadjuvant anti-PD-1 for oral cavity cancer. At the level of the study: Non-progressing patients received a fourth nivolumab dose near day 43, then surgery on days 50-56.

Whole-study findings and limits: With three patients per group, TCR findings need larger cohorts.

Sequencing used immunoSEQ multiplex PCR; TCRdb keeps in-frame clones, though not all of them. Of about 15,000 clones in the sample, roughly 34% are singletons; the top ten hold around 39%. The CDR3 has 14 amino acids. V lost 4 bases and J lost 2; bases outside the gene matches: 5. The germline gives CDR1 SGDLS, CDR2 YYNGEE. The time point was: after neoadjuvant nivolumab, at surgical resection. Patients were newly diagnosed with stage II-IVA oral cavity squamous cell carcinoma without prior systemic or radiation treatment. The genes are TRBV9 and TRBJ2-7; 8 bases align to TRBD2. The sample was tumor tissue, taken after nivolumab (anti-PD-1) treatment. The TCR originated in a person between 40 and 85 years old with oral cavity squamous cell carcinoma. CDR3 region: CASSPREGTYEQYF. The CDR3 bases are TGTGCCAGCAGCCCACGGGAGGGTACCTACGAGCAGTACTTC.